This TCR beta chain was captured by sequencing in a study of radiation and T cells in renal cell carcinoma. The time point: blood 2 weeks post-SBRT. As for treatment: 15 Gy SBRT to primary tumor, nephrectomy 4 weeks later. Of note for this clone: Its antigen is undetermined.

Study findings and constraints: Top tumor clonotypes rose in blood 2 weeks post-radiation, then contracted.

Sequencing used immunoSEQ multiplex PCR; TCRdb keeps in-frame clones, though not all of them. This sample has about 130,000 clones, with 65% to 85% found just once. CDR1 and CDR2 (germline): SGHRS, YFSETQ. The CDR3 covers 15 residues. Trimming left V 0 bases short and J 3 bases short, with 13 bases between. J is TRBJ2-7 and V is TRBV5-1, with D perhaps matching TRBD1 (6 bases). Sequenced material: blood, taken from a patient whose treatment included radiotherapy and nephrectomy. This TCR came from a man in his forties or fifties with renal cell carcinoma. Written as DNA, the CDR3 is TGCGCCAGCAGCTTGGAGGGGCAGGGGTTCTACGAGCAGTACTTC. Translating it yields CASSLEGQGFYEQYF.